Each of the 5 T cell receptor beta chains below was sequenced from the same sample in a study of shared clonotypes between healthy human individuals. Assay used: immunoSEQ multiplex PCR; TCRdb lists only in-frame clones, some missing. The table records roughly 1,500,000 clones, 97% to 99% of them present only once. Sequenced input: naive CD4+ T cells sorted from blood. Sample subset: CD45RA+ positively selected. Receptors originate from a man between 25 and 39 years old in good health.

The rearrangement uses TRBV29-1 and TRBJ1-2; 8 bases match TRBD1. CDR1 and CDR2 (germline): SQVTM, ANQGSEA. After removal of 4 bases from V and 8 bases from J, the junction contained 9 bases not matched to a gene. This CDR3 is built from 13 residues. The CDR3 coding sequence is TGCAGCGTTGCGGACAGGGAGCCTCTAGGCTACACCTTC. Protein sequence: CSVADREPLGYTF.

Here the CDR3 reads CASSDDRGYEQYF. CDR3 DNA sequence: TGTGCCAGCAGTGACGACAGGGGATACGAGCAGTACTTC. The V gene is TRBV2, the J gene TRBJ2-7; 8 bases fit TRBD1. CDR3 length: 13 residues. V was clipped by 3 bases and J by 4 bases; unmatched bases: 2. CDR1 SNHLY and CDR2 FYNNEI come from the germline V gene.

Note on this clone: In the same sample, other DNA sequences code for this CDR3. The chain combines TRBV18 with TRBJ2-7; 7 bases fit TRBD2. The CDR3 runs to 14 residues. Trimming removed 6 bases from V and 0 bases from J; junction bases left unmatched: 5. Germline CDR1 is KGHSH and CDR2 is LQKENI. The CDR3 is CASSPGRSSYEQYF. CDR3 coding DNA: TGTGCCAGCTCCCCCGGGAGGTCCTCCTACGAGCAGTACTTC.

V usage is TRBV5-1 and J usage is TRBJ2-2; tentative D call: TRBD2 (7 bases). Trimming removed 2 bases at V and 4 bases at J, with 12 bases between. This CDR3 is 15 amino acids long. Looked up from germline, CDR1 is SGHRS and CDR2 is YFSETQ. CDR3 amino acids: CASSFLGGGTGELFF. Here the CDR3 DNA reads TGCGCCAGCAGCTTTCTGGGAGGGGGCACCGGGGAGCTGTTTTTT.

As concerns this clone: Germline and junction disagree at one end, which may indicate a read error. CDR3 sequence: CATSSQGRGISPHF. The CDR3, as DNA: TGTGCCACCAGCAGTCAGGGGCGCGGTATCTCCCCACACTTT. This chain connects TRBV15 to TRBJ1-1; maybe TRBD1 (6 bases). Germline CDR1 is LNHNV and CDR2 is YYDKDF (reference sequence). The length of the CDR3 is 14 residues.